Presented here are 18 T cell receptor beta chains from one specimen sequenced in a study of PD-L1 blockade in urothelial cancer. Libraries were prepared by immunoSEQ multiplex PCR; TCRdb keeps only in-frame clonotypes and omits some of them. This repertoire shows about 120,000 clones, roughly 89% found once; its top ten account for more than 1.5%. Time point in this sample: peripheral blood 6 weeks after treatment start. This material consisted of PBMCs, taken around atezolizumab (anti-PD-L1) treatment. These receptors originate from a man aged 60 to 69 with urothelial cancer.

CDR3 amino acids: CASSDPGGDVGYTF. DNA of the CDR3: TGCGCCAGCAGTGACCCCGGGGGGGACGTTGGCTACACCTTC. The chain joins TRBV10-1 to TRBJ1-2, with D perhaps TRBD1 (5 bases). CDR1 is WNHNN and CDR2 is SYGVQD in the germline V gene (reference sequence). The CDR3 totals 14 residues. Trimming left V 3 bases short and J 7 bases short, with 15 bases between.

V is TRBV28 and J is TRBJ2-4; tentative D call: TRBD1 (6 bases). The CDR3 extends over 14 amino acids. V lost 5 bases and J 2 bases, leaving 10 bases between the germline ends. Germline CDR1 MDHEN, CDR2 SYDVKM. The CDR3 DNA is TGTGCCAGCAGTCTAGGGGGAACCAAAAACATTCAGTACTTC. Protein product: CASSLGGTKNIQYF.

The chain carries TRBV9 and TRBJ1-1; the match to TRBD1 covers 8 bases. This CDR3 spans 17 amino acids. Germline V CDR1 and CDR2: SGDLS, YYNGEE. J was trimmed by 0 bases and V by 4 bases; bases with no gene match: 11. The CDR3: CASSTHASQGVNTEAFF. The CDR3 region has the DNA TGTGCCAGCAGCACACACGCCTCACAGGGGGTGAACACTGAAGCTTTCTTT.

This clone was found a few times. The V and J genes are TRBV5-6 and TRBJ1-5; D uncertain. The CDR3 has 15 residues. Germline assignment: CDR1 SGHDT and CDR2 YYEEEE. The V gene lost 0 bases and the J gene lost 4 bases, with 11 bases spanning the gap. The CDR3 DNA is TGTGCCAGCAGCTTGGGTCCGGCCGGGAATCAGCCCCAGCATTTT. Translation gives CASSLGPAGNQPQHF.

In DNA form, the CDR3 reads TGCGCCAGCAGCGGGGGCCGGAACAATGAGCAGTTCTTC. Its translation: CASSGGRNNEQFF. This chain links TRBV5-1 with TRBJ2-1; D possibly corresponds to TRBD1 (6 bases). This CDR3 has 13 amino acids. Trimming removed 4 bases from V and 5 bases from J, with 10 bases in between. The germline CDR1 and CDR2 sequences are SGHRS and YFSETQ.

Notes on this clone: At the DNA level, this CDR3 is encoded by other sequences in the same sample as well. This chain joins TRBV28 and TRBJ1-5; a possible D gene is TRBD1 (5 bases). This CDR3 spans 15 amino acids. The germline V gene has CDR1 MDHEN and CDR2 SYDVKM. V gave up 3 bases and J gave up 0 bases, with 9 bases separating them. CDR3 in amino acids: CASSLVGDSNQPQHF. The CDR3 DNA follows: TGTGCCAGCAGTTTGGTAGGGGATAGCAATCAGCCCCAGCATTTT. The full variable domain, completed using reference TRBV28 and TRBJ1-5, is DVKVTQSSRYLVKRTGEKVFLECVQDMDHENMFWYRQDPGLGLRLIYFSYDVKMKEKGDIPEGYSVSREKKERFSLILESASTNQTSMYLCASSLVGDSNQPQHFGDGTRLSIL.

This clone was picked up one time. This chain connects TRBV7-8 to TRBJ2-7; D gene ambiguous. V lost 5 bases, J lost 2 bases, and 7 bases lay in between. The CDR3 runs 12 residues. CDR1 is SGHVS and CDR2 is FQNEAQ in the germline V gene. The CDR3 DNA sequence: TGTGCCAGCAGCATACCAGCCTACGAGCAGTACTTC. As protein: CASSIPAYEQYF.

The rearrangement joins TRBV7-9 to TRBJ2-1; 8 bases match TRBD2. The V gene end was trimmed by 1 base and the J gene end by 5 bases; junction bases not matched to a gene: 7. Germline V CDR1 and CDR2: SEHNR, FQNEAQ (reference sequence). CDR3 length: 16 amino acids. CDR3 residues: CASSLEWGGRNNEQFF. The CDR3, as DNA: TGTGCCAGCAGCTTAGAGTGGGGCGGGAGGAACAATGAGCAGTTCTTC.

CDR3 protein: CASRFRDRGEAFF. In DNA form, the CDR3 reads TGTGCCAGCAGATTCCGGGACAGGGGTGAAGCTTTCTTT. This chain uses TRBV28 with TRBJ1-1; 10 bases map to TRBD1. Germline loops: CDR1 MDHEN, CDR2 SYDVKM. This CDR3 contains 13 residues. V trimming: 6 bases; J trimming: 7 bases; junction bases outside the gene matches: 5.

The rearrangement links TRBV9 to TRBJ2-1; TRBD1 might be the D (6 bases). Germline CDR1 SGDLS, CDR2 YYNGEE. The ends were cut back, 6 bases at V and 2 bases at J, with 15 bases in the middle. CDR3 length: 15 amino acids. This CDR3 is CASNPRDTTYNEQFF. As DNA, the CDR3 is TGTGCCAGCAACCCCCGGGACACGACCTACAATGAGCAGTTCTTC.

The chain couples TRBV7-2 to TRBJ2-2; 8 bases fit TRBD2. Trimming removed 6 bases from V and 2 bases from J; junction bases left unmatched: 14. The germline V gene encodes CDR1 SGHTA and CDR2 FQGNSA. CDR3 length: 18 amino acids. The CDR3 sequence is CASRKRGGPFSNTGELFF. The CDR3 coding sequence is TGTGCCAGCAGAAAACGGGGGGGGCCTTTCTCCAACACCGGGGAGCTGTTTTTT.

The chain carries TRBV6-1 and TRBJ1-5; 9 positions agree with TRBD1. The trim removed 5 bases at V and 5 bases at J, leaving 7 bases unmatched. The CDR3 is 15 amino acids. Germline assignment: CDR1 MNHNS and CDR2 SASEGT. CDR3 loop: CASSITGGRYQPQHF. The CDR3 region has the DNA TGTGCCAGCAGTATAACAGGGGGCAGATATCAGCCCCAGCATTTT.

The V call is TRBV25-1, the J call TRBJ2-2; tentative D call: TRBD1 (5 bases). Trimming took off 3 bases at V and 3 bases at J, with 17 bases between the two ends. The germline gives CDR1 MGHDK, CDR2 SYGVNS. The CDR3 is 17 residues long. CDR3 nucleotide sequence: TGTGCCAGCAGTGACCCGTTTGCTAAGGGGTACACCGGGGAGCTGTTTTTT. It specifies CASSDPFAKGYTGELFF.

This clone came up many times. V is TRBV6-5 and J is TRBJ1-2; a possible D gene is TRBD1 (5 bases). The germline CDR1 and CDR2 sequences are MNHEY and SVGAGI. The V gene lost 0 bases and the J gene lost 8 bases, with 16 bases spanning the gap. This CDR3 has 15 amino acids. This CDR3 reads CASSYSSGGRGGYTF. The CDR3, as DNA: TGTGCCAGCAGTTACTCTTCGGGGGGACGGGGCGGCTACACCTTC.

The sample holds one count of this clone. The V gene is TRBV5-6, the J gene TRBJ1-4; tentative D call: TRBD1 (5 bases). CDR3 length equals 15 residues. Looked up from germline, CDR1 is SGHDT and CDR2 is YYEEEE. V dropped 3 bases and J dropped 0 bases, with 9 bases sitting between them. CDR3 in amino acids: CASSSRETTNEKLFF. As DNA, the CDR3 is TGTGCCAGCAGCTCCAGGGAAACAACTAATGAAAAACTGTTTTTT.

The count of this clone is one. The CDR3 spells CAWADSGTFYEQYF. In nucleotides, the CDR3 is TGTGCCTGGGCGGATAGCGGGACCTTCTACGAGCAGTACTTC. This chain joins TRBV30 and TRBJ2-7; 8 nucleotides match TRBD2. The germline gives CDR1 GTSNPN, CDR2 SVGIG (reference sequence). CDR3 length equals 14 residues. V trimming: 5 bases; J trimming: 3 bases; junction bases outside the gene matches: 9.

CDR3 in DNA: TGTGCCAGCAGCGTAGCCCAGGGGAACACTGAAGCTTTCTTT. Encoded protein: CASSVAQGNTEAFF. V gene TRBV9 combines with J gene TRBJ1-1; D possibly corresponds to TRBD1 (5 bases). This CDR3 has 14 residues. V gave up 0 bases and J gave up 1 base, with 7 bases separating them. Germline V lookup: CDR1 SGDLS, CDR2 YYNGEE.

The CDR3 bases are TGTGCCAGCAGCGGGGGCTTGAGTACGCAGTATTTT. Its translation is CASSGGLSTQYF. J is TRBJ2-3 and V is TRBV7-8; TRBD1 might be the D (6 bases). CDR1 is SGHVS, CDR2 FQNEAQ, per germline. V lost 5 bases and J 8 bases, leaving 11 bases between the germline ends. The CDR3 spans 12 residues.